These 8 T cell receptor beta chains were all obtained from the same sample, sequenced in a study of T cells in localized non-small cell lung cancer. Method: immunoSEQ multiplex PCR; TCRdb's copy keeps in-frame clones and lacks some. This table has nearly 2,500 clones, less than 45% appearing once. The sample consisted of lymph node tissue, taken before any cancer treatment. These receptor sequences come from a male donor older than 55 with stage II squamous cell lung carcinoma.

This chain joins TRBV19 and TRBJ2-1; tentatively, D is TRBD1 or TRBD2 (5 bases each). This CDR3 spans 17 amino acids. The V gene's germline CDR1 is LNHDA and CDR2 SQIVND (reference sequence). Trimming shortened V by 2 bases and J by 5 bases, and 19 bases separated the two germline ends. CDR3 protein: CASSISRAGLGDNEQFF. The CDR3 DNA reads as TGTGCCAGTAGTATATCCAGGGCCGGACTCGGGGACAATGAGCAGTTCTTC.

This clone occurred a few times. The gene calls are TRBV6-8 and TRBJ2-3; D may be TRBD2 (6 bases). The CDR3 contains 15 residues. From germline, CDR1 is MNHGY and CDR2 SAAAGT. V dropped 6 bases and J dropped 4 bases, with 17 bases sitting between them. The CDR3 region is CASRSPGAGADTQYF. The CDR3 bases are TGTGCCAGCAGAAGTCCGGGAGCCGGGGCAGATACGCAGTATTTT.

The rearrangement uses TRBV18 and TRBJ2-7, with TRBD1 matching over 11 bases. After removal of 4 bases from V and 3 bases from J, the junction contained 8 bases not matched to a gene. The CDR3 runs 16 residues. From germline, CDR1 is KGHSH and CDR2 LQKENI. The CDR3: CASSQGRDRGYYEQYF. In DNA form, the CDR3 reads TGTGCCAGCTCACAAGGACGGGACAGGGGGTACTACGAGCAGTACTTC.

The V and J genes are TRBV19 and TRBJ1-3; 9 nucleotides align to TRBD1. From germline, CDR1 is LNHDA and CDR2 SQIVND (reference sequence). This CDR3 has 14 residues. V was pared by 9 bases and J by 2 bases, with 5 bases of the junction left unmatched. In nucleotides, the CDR3 is TGTGCCAGCAGGACAGGGGCGACTGGAAACACCATATATTTT. As protein: CASRTGATGNTIYF. Using reference TRBV19 and TRBJ1-3 for the parts outside the CDR3, the full variable domain is DGGITQSPKYLFRKEGQNVTLSCEQNLNHDAMYWYRQDPGQGLRLIYYSQIVNDFQKGDIAEGYSVSREKKESFPLTVTSAQKNPTAFYLCASRTGATGNTIYFGEGSWLTVV.

This chain links TRBV6-8 with TRBJ1-1; a possible D gene is TRBD1 (6 bases). Trimming removed 10 bases from V and 1 base from J, with 16 bases in between. The CDR3 loop spans 14 amino acids. CDR1 is MNHGY and CDR2 is SAAAGT in the germline V gene. DNA for the CDR3: TGTGCCATCAGGGACACCCAGTCGAACACTGAAGCTTTCTTT. Translated: CAIRDTQSNTEAFF.

This clone was observed a single time. V gene TRBV19 combines with J gene TRBJ2-1, with 12 nucleotides matching TRBD2. From germline, CDR1 is LNHDA and CDR2 SQIVND (reference sequence). V was pared by 7 bases and J by 7 bases, with 8 bases of the junction left unmatched. CDR3 size: 15 residues. CDR3: CASTRASGRVNEQFF. DNA of the CDR3: TGTGCCAGTACACGCGCTAGCGGGAGGGTTAATGAGCAGTTCTTC.

This clone turned up a few times. The chain links TRBV19 to TRBJ1-1, with 7 positions matching TRBD1. V dropped 6 bases and J dropped 1; count of bases not matched to a gene: 2. The CDR3 totals 13 residues. Germline CDR1 reads LNHDA; CDR2 reads SQIVND (reference sequence). This CDR3 is CASRGQRNTEAFF. The CDR3 DNA is TGTGCCAGTAGGGGACAGAGGAACACTGAAGCTTTCTTT.

As for this clone: At the DNA level, this CDR3 is encoded by other sequences in the same sample as well. V is TRBV9 and J is TRBJ2-5; D remains ambiguous. This CDR3 contains 13 residues. CDR1 SGDLS and CDR2 YYNGEE come from the germline V gene. The V end lost 0 bases, the J end lost 4 bases, and 7 bases lay between the germline ends. The CDR3 nucleotides read TGTGCCAGCAGCGTAGGGGGTAGAGAGACCCAGTACTTC. It translates to CASSVGGRETQYF.